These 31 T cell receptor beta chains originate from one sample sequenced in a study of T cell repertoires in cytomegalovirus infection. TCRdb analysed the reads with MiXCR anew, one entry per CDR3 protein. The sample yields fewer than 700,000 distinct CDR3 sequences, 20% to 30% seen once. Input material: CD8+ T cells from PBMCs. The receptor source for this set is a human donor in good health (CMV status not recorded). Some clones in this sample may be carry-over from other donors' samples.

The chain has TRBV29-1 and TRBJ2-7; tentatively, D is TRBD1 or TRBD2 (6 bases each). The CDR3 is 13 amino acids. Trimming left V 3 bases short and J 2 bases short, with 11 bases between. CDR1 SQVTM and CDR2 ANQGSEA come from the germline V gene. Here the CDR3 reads CSVEPGGTYEQYF. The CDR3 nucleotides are TGCAGCGTTGAGCCCGGGGGCACCTACGAGCAGTACTTC.

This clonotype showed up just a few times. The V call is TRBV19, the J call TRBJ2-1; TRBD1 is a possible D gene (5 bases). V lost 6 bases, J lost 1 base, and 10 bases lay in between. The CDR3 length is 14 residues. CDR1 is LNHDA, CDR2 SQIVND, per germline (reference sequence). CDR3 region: CASSPDNSYNEQFF. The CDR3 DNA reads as TGTGCCAGTAGCCCGGACAATTCCTACAATGAGCAGTTCTTC.

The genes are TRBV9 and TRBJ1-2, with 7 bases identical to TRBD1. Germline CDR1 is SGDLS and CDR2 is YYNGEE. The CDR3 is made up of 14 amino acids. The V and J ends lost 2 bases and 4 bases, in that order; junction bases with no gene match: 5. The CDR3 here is CASSVQDRPYGYTF. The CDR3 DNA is TGTGCCAGCAGCGTCCAGGACAGGCCCTATGGCTACACCTTC.

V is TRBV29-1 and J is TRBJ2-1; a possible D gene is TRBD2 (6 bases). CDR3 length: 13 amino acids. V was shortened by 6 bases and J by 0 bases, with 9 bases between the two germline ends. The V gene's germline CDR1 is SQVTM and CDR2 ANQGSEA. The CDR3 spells CSVGGGSYNEQFF. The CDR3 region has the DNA TGCAGCGTGGGGGGTGGCTCCTACAATGAGCAGTTCTTC.

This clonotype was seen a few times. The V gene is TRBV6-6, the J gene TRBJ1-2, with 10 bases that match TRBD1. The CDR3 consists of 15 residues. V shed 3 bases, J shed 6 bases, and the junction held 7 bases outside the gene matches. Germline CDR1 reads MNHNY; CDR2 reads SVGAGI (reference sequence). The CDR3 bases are TGTGCCAGCAGTTATTCCATCGGGACAGGGGATGGCTACACCTTC. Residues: CASSYSIGTGDGYTF.

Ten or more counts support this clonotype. The DNA for the CDR3 is TGTGCCAGCAGGACCCGGACTAGCACAGATACGCAGTATTTT. Its protein product is CASRTRTSTDTQYF. This chain connects TRBV6-1 to TRBJ2-3, with D tentatively TRBD2 (5 bases). The CDR3 sequence is 14 residues long. Between the trimmed V and J ends, which lost 6 bases and 0 bases, there was a span of 10 bases. Germline V CDR1 and CDR2: MNHNS, SASEGT.

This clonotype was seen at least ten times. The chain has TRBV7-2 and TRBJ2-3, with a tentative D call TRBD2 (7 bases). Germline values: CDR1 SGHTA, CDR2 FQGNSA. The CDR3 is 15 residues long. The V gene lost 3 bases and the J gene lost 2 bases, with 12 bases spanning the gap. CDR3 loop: CASSLGGALTDTQYF. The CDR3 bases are TGTGCCAGCAGCTTGGGGGGGGCTCTCACAGATACGCAGTATTTT.

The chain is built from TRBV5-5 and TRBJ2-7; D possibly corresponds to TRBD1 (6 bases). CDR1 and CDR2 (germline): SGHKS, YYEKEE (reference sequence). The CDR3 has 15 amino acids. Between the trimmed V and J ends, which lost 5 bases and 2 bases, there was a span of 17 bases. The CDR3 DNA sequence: TGTGCCAGCAGTTTTAACCCGGGACAAACCTACGAGCAGTACTTC. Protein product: CASSFNPGQTYEQYF. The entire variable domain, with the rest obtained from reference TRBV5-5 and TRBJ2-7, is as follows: DAGVTQSPTHLIKTRGQQVTLRCSPISGHKSVSWYQQVLGQGPQFIFQYYEKEERGRGNFPDRFSARQFPNYSSELNVNALLLGDSALYLCASSFNPGQTYEQYFGPGTRLTVT.

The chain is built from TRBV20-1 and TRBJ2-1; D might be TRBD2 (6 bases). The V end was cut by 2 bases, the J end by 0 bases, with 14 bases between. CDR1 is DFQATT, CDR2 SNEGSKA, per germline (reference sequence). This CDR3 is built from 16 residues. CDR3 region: CSARKTGLGSYNEQFF. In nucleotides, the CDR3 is TGCAGTGCTAGAAAAACGGGACTCGGCTCCTACAATGAGCAGTTCTTC.

The CDR3 is CASSVGYVAYEQYF. CDR3 DNA: TGTGCCAGCAGCGTAGGGTACGTAGCCTACGAGCAGTACTTC. The J gene is TRBJ2-7, the V gene TRBV9; no clear D. V was shortened by 0 bases and J by 2 bases, with 9 bases between the two germline ends. CDR1 is SGDLS, CDR2 YYNGEE, per germline. The length of the CDR3 is 14 residues. The variable domain in full, completed from reference TRBV9 and TRBJ2-7, reads DSGVTQTPKHLITATGQRVTLRCSPRSGDLSVYWYQQSLDQGLQFLIQYYNGEERAKGNILERFSAQQFPDLHSELNLSSLELGDSALYFCASSVGYVAYEQYFGPGTRLTVT.

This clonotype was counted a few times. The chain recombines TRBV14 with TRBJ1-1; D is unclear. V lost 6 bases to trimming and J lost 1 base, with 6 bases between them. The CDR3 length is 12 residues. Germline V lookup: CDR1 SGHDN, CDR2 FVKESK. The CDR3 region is CASRSANTEAFF. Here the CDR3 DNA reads TGTGCCAGCAGATCAGCGAACACTGAAGCTTTCTTT.

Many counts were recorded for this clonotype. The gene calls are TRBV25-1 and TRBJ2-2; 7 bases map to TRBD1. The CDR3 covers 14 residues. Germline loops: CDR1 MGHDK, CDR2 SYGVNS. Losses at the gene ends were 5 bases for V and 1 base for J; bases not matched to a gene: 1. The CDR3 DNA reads TGTGCCAGCAGTTGGGACAGGAACACCGGGGAGCTGTTTTTT. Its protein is CASSWDRNTGELFF.

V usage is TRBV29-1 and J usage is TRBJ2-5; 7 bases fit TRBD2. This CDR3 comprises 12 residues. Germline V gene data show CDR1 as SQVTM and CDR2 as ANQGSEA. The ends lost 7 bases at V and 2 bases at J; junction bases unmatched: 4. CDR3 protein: CSGGGGQETQYF. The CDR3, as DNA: TGCAGCGGGGGGGGAGGTCAAGAGACCCAGTACTTC.

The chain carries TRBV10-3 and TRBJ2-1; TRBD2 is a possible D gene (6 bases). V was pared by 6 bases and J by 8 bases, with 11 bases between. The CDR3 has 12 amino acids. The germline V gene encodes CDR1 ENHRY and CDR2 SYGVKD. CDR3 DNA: TGTGCCATCAGGCGGGGCGTCGATGAGCAGTTCTTC. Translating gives CAIRRGVDEQFF.

CDR3 region: CASRRQGAINQPQHF. The CDR3 DNA is TGTGCCAGCAGACGACAGGGTGCGATCAATCAGCCCCAGCATTTT. This chain connects TRBV6-8 to TRBJ1-5, with 7 positions matching TRBD1. Looked up from germline, CDR1 is MNHGY and CDR2 is SAAAGT. V lost 6 bases and J lost 3; bases outside the gene matches: 8. The length of the CDR3 is 15 residues.

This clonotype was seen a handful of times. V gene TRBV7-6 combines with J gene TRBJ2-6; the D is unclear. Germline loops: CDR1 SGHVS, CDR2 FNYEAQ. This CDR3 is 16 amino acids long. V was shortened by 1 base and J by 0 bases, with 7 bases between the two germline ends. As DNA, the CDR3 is TGTGCCAGCAGCTTAGAAGTGAGCTCTGGGGCCAACGTCCTGACTTTC. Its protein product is CASSLEVSSGANVLTF.

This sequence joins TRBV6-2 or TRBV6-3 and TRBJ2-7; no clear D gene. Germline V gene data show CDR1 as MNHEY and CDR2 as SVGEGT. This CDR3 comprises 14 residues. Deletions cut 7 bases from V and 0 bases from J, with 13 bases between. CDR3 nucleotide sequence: TGTGCCAGCACAACCCCCCGCGGCTCCTACGAGCAGTACGTC. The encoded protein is CASTTPRGSYEQYV.

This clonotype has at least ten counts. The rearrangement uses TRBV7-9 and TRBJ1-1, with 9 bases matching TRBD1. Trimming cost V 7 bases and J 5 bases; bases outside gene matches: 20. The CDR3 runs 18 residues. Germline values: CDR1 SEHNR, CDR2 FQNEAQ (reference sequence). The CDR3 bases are TGTGCCAGCACCCTTCTCAAGATACAGGGGGCGGAGGGGACTGAAGCTTTCTTT. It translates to CASTLLKIQGAEGTEAFF.

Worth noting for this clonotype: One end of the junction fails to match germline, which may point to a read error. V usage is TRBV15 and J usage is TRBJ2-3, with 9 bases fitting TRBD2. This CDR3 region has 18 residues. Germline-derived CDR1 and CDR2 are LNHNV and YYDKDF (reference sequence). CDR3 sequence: CATLGITSGFSRTDMQYF. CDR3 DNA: TGTGCCACCTTGGGGATTACTAGCGGGTTCTCGCGCACAGATATGCAGTATTTT.

Written as DNA, the CDR3 is TGTGCCAGCAGTTCCAGCAAGCGGTGGGGCCCTGGAGAGCAGTTCTTC. The encoded protein is CASSSSKRWGPGEQFF. The gene calls are TRBV6-2 or TRBV6-3 and TRBJ2-1; tentatively, D is TRBD1 or TRBD2 (5 bases each). V was pared by 4 bases and J by 10 bases, with 23 bases between. The CDR3 is 16 residues long. CDR1 is MNHEY and CDR2 is SVGEGT in the germline V gene.

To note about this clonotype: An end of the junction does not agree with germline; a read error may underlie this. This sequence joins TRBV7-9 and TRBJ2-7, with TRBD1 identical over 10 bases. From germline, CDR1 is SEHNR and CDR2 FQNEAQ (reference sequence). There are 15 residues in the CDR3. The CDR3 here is CASSLEWDRGYEQYF. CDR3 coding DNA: TGTGCCAGCAGTTTAGAGTGGGACAGGGGCTACGAGCAGTACTTC.

DNA for the CDR3: TGTGCCAGCAGCTTAAGAACTAGACCCTACGAGCAGTACTTC. Translation: CASSLRTRPYEQYF. V usage is TRBV7-9 and J usage is TRBJ2-7; tentatively, D is TRBD2 (5 bases). CDR3 length: 14 residues. Germline V CDR1 and CDR2: SEHNR, FQNEAQ (reference sequence). The germline V and J ends were trimmed by 2 bases and 2 bases, with 10 bases remaining between them.

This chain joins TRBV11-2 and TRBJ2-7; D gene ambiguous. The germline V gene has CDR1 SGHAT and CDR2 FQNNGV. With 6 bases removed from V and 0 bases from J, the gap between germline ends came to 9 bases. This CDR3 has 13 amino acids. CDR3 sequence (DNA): TGTGCCAGCAGACCACCGGGCTCCTACGAGCAGTACGTC. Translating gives CASRPPGSYEQYV.

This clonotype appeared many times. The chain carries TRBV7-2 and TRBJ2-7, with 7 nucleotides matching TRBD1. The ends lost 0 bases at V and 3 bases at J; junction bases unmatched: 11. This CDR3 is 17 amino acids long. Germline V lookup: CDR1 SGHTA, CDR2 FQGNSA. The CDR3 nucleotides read TGTGCCAGCAGCTTAGCGATTAGGGGGCTGTCCCTCTACGAGCAGTACTTC. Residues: CASSLAIRGLSLYEQYF.

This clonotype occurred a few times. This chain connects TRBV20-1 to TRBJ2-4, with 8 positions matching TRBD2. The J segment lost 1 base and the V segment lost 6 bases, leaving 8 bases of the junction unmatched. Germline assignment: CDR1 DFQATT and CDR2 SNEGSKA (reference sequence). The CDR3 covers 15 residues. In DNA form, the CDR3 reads TGCAGTGCGAACCGGGGGGGCCGGGCCAAAAACATTCAGTACTTC. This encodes CSANRGGRAKNIQYF.

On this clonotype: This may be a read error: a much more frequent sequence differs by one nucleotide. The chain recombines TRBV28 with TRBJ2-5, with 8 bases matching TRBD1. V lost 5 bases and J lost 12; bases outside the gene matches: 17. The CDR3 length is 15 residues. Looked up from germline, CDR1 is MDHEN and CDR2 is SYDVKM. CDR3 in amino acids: CASSLGGQDRWAKYF. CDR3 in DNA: TGTGCCAGCAGTCTAGGGGGACAGGACCGTTGGGCCAAGTACTTC.

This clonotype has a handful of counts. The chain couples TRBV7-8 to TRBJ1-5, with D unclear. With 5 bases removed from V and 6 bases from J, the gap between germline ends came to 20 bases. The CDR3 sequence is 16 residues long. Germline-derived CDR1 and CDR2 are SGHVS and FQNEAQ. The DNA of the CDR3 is TGTGCCAGCAGCCCCTCTTTCGGGGTCGAGGGTCAGCCCCAGCATTTT. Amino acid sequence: CASSPSFGVEGQPQHF.

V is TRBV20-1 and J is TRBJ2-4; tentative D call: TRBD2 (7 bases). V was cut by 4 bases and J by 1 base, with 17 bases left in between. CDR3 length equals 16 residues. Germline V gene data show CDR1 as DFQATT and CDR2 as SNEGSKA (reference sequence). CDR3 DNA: TGCAGTGCTAAATCCGGGGGGCGCGGGGCCAAAAACATTCAGTACTTC. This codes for CSAKSGGRGAKNIQYF.

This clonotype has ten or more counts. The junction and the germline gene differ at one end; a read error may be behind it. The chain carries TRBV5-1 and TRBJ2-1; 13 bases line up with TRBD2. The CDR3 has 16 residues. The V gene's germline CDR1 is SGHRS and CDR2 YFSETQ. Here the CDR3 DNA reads TGTGCCAGCAGCTTACTAGCGGGGGGGGGATACAATGAGCAGTTCTTC. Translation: CASSLLAGGGYNEQFF.

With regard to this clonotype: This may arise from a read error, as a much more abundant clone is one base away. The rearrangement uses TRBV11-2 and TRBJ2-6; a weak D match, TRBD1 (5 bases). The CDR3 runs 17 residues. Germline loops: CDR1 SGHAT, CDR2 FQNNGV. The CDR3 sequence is CASSYDRPVSGTNVLTF. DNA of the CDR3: TGTGCCAGCAGCTATGACAGACCCGTCTCTGGGACCAACGTCCTGACTTTC.

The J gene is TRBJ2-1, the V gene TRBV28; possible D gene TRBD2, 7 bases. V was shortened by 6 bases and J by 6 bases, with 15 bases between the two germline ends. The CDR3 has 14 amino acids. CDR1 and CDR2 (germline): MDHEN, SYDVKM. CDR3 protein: CASSLQGLSNEQFF. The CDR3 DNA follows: TGTGCCAGCAGCTTACAGGGACTAAGCAATGAGCAGTTCTTC.